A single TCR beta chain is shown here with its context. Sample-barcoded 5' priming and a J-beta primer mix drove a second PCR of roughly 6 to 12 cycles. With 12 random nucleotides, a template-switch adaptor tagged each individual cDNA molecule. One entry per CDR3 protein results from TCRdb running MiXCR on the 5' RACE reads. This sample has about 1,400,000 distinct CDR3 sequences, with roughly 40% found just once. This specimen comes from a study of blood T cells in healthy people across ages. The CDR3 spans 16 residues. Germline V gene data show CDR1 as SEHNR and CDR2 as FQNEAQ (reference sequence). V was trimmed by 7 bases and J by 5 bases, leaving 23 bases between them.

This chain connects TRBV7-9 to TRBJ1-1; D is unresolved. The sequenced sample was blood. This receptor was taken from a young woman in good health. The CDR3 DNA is TGTGCCAGCACCTCTCGCGGAGGGTTGGTTAGAACTGAAGCTTTCTTT. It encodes CASTSRGGLVRTEAFF.